The source of this TCR beta chain is a study of shared T cell receptors in the human thymus. Assay used: immunoSEQ multiplex PCR; TCRdb lists only in-frame clones, some missing. The table shows roughly 660,000 clones, with 70% to 90% occurring only once. CDR1 is SGHTS, CDR2 YDEGEE, per germline. After removal of 6 bases from V and 6 bases from J, the junction contained 6 bases not matched to a gene. The CDR3 runs 13 residues. These data also formed part of another study, on human thymus T cells. As that report states: Thymic repertoires of unrelated individuals were reported in related research to overlap highly.

The sequence derives from a boy under two years old with a congenital heart defect. Sequenced sample: thymocytes. V is TRBV5-8 and J is TRBJ2-1; 7 bases fit TRBD2. CDR3 in DNA: TGTGCCAGCACCGGCCGGACTAGCAATGAGCAGTTCTTC. Amino acid sequence: CASTGRTSNEQFF.